This TCR beta chain is drawn from a study of shared clonotypes between healthy human individuals. Study observations and caveats: Larger estimated richness was generally seen in naive subsets than in memory subsets.

CDR1 is WSHSY, CDR2 SAAADI, per germline. The germline V and J ends were trimmed by 10 bases and 9 bases, with 18 bases remaining between them. The CDR3 is made up of 13 amino acids. TCRdb's table, derived via immunoSEQ multiplex PCR, lists solely in-frame clones and lacks some. This sample has around 600,000 clones, with less than 98% found just once. For this clone: Its antigen remains unidentified.

The V and J genes are TRBV10-2 and TRBJ2-2; no clear D gene. The specimen sequenced was naive CD4+ T cells sorted from blood. This sample's subset: CD45RA+ positively selected. This TCR was recovered from a woman between 25 and 40 years old in good health. The CDR3 protein is CATSVAWWRELFF. DNA of the CDR3: TGCGCCACATCAGTCGCCTGGTGGAGGGAGCTGTTTTTT.